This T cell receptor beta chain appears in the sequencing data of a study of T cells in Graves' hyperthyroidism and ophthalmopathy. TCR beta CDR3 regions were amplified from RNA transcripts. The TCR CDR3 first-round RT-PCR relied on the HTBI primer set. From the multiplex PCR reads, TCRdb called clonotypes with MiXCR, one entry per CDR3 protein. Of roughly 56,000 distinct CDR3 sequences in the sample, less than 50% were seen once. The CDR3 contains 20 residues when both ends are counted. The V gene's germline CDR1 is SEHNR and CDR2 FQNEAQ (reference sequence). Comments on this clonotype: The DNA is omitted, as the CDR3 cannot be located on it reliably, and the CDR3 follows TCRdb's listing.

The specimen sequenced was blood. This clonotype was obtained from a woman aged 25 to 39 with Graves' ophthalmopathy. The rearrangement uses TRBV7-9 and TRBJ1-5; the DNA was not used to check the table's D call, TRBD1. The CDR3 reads CASTLQGGEKLFFGSGTQHF.